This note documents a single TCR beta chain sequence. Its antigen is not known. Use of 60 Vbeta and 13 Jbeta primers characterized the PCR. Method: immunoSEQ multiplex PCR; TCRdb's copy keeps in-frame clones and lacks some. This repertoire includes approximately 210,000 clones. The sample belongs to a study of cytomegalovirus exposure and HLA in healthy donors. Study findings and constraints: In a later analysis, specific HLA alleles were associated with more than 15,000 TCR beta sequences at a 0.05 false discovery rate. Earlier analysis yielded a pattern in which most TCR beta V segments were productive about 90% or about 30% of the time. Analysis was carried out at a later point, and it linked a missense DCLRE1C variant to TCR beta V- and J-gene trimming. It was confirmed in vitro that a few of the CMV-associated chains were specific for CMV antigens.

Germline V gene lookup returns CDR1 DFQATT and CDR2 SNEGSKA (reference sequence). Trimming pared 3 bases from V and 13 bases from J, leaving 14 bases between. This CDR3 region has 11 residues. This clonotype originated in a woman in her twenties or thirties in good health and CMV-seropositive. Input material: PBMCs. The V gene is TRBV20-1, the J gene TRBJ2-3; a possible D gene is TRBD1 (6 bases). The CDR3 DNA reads TGCAGTGCTAGCCGACTGGCAGGGGAGTATTTT. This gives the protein CSASRLAGEYF.